The source of this T cell receptor (beta chain) is a study of blood T cell repertoires in COVID-19. Study-level background: Whether acute or convalescent, the COVID-19 samples came from the United States, Italy and Spain. PBMCs, B-cell-depleted T cells, or T cells were the source of the cDNA or gDNA that made up the material.

In the authors' workflow: Cell counts per sample came from amplifying reference gene primers. Some clones are missing from TCRdb's copy, which holds only in-frame ones; the method was immunoSEQ multiplex PCR. The V and J calls and clone size were taken over from that table, and D and trimming were inferred from the DNA. The data contain about 140,000 clones, 70% to 90% of them singletons. The V and J ends lost 5 bases and 5 bases respectively, with 10 bases between them. Germline V CDR1 and CDR2: MNHNS, SASEGT. The CDR3 covers 13 residues. The sample was peripheral blood. This TCR was recovered from a man aged 45 to 65 with acute or convalescent COVID-19. The chain has TRBV6-1 and TRBJ2-1; D ambiguous. CDR3 protein: CASSHQKNNEQFF. The CDR3 DNA is TGTGCCAGCAGTCACCAGAAGAACAATGAGCAGTTCTTC.